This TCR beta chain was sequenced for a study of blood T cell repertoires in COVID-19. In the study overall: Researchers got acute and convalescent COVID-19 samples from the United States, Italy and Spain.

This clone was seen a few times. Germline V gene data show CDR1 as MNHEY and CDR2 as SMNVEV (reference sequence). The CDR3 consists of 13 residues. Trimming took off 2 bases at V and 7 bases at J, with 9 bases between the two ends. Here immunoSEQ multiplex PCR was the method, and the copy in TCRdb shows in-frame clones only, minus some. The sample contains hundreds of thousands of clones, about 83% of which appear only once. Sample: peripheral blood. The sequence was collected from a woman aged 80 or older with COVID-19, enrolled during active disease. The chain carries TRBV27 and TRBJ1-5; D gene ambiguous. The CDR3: CASSLGGGQPQHF. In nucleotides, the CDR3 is TGTGCCAGCAGTTTAGGAGGAGGGCAGCCCCAGCATTTT.